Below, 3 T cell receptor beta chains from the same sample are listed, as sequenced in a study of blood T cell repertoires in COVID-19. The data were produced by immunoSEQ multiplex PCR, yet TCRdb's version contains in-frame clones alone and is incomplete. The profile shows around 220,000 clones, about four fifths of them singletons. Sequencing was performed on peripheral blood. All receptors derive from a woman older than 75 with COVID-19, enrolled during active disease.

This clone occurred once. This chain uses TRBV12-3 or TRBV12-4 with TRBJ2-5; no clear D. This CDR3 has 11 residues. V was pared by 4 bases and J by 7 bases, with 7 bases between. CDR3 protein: CASSSDRTQYF. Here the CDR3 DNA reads TGTGCCAGCAGTTCCGATAGGACCCAGTACTTC.

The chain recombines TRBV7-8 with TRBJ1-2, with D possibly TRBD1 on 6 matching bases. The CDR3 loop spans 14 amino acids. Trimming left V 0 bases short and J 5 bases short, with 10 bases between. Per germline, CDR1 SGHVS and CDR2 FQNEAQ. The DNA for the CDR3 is TGTGCCAGCAGCTTAGCGCCCACAGGGTATGGCTACACCTTC. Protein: CASSLAPTGYGYTF.

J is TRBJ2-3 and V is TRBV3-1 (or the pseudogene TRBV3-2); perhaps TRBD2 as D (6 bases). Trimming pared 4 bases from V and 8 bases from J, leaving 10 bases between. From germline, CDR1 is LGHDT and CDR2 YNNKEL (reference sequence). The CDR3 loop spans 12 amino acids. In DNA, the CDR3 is TGTGCCAGCAGCCTAGCGGTCGGTACGCAGTATTTT. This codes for CASSLAVGTQYF.